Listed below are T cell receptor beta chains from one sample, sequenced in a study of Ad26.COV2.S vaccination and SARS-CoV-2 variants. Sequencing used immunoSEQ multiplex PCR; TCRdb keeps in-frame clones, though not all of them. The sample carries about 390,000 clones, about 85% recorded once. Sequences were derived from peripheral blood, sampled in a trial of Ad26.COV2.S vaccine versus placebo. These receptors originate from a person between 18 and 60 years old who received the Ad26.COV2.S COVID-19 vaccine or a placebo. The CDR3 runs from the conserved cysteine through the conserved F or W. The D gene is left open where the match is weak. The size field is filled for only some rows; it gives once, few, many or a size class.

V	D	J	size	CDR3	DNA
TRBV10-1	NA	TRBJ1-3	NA	CASSDGAGNTIYF	TGCGCCAGCAGTGATGGGGCTGGAAACACCATATATTTT
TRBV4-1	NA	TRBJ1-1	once	CASSQGTRVTEAFF	TGCGCCAGCAGCCAAGGGACAAGGGTCACTGAAGCTTTCTTT
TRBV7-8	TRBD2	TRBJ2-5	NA	CASTLTSGYQETQYF	TGTGCCAGCACGCTGACTAGCGGGTACCAAGAGACCCAGTACTTC
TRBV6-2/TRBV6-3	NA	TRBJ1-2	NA	CASSLLGVQETNYGYTF	TGTGCCAGCAGTCTCTTGGGTGTACAGGAAACCAACTATGGCTACACCTTC
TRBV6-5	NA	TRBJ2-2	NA	CASGLPNTGELFF	TGTGCCAGCGGGCTCCCGAACACCGGGGAGCTGTTTTTT
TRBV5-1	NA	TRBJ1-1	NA	CASSVDAMNTEAFF	TGCGCCAGCAGCGTGGACGCAATGAACACTGAAGCTTTCTTT
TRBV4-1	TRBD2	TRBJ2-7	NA	CASSHPQRGEQYEQYF	TGCGCCAGCAGCCATCCTCAGCGGGGGGAACAATACGAGCAGTACTTC
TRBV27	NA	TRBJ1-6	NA	CASSSPSRVYNSPLHF	TGTGCCAGCAGTTCACCCTCCCGGGTTTATAATTCACCCCTCCACTTT
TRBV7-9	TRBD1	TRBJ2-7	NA	CASSSYRDRDYEQYF	TGTGCCAGCAGCTCCTACAGGGACAGGGACTACGAGCAGTACTTC
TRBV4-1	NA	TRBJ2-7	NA	CASSRETHGTSPYEQYF	TGCGCCAGCAGCCGAGAAACCCACGGGACGTCCCCCTACGAGCAGTACTTC